This T cell receptor beta chain originates from a study of T-cell memory formation after mild COVID-19 (dated by TCRdb to about 2021). The study in broad terms: Most TCR sequence clusters were specific to one of the two donors. The cohort comprised two young, previously healthy adult volunteers, one female and one male. In a couple of donors, T-cell clones that expanded and contracted after mild COVID-19 were followed by sequencing TCRalpha and TCRbeta repertoires longitudinally. Paper-wide results and their limitations: From day 15 to 85, contracting clones showed balanced CD4/CD8 phenotypes, whereas a second wave of clones that expanded from day 15 to 37 leaned towards CD4+. Contracting CD4+ clones were found mainly in CM and EM memory subsets, while CD8+ clones were enriched in EMRA. The detection of some responding clones in pre-infection memory suggests that pre-existing cross-reactive memory T cells joined the SARS-CoV-2 response. Whether the second-wave clones peaking on day 37 were SARS-CoV-2 specific was not confirmed. The study included only a couple of mild cases, and larger cohorts that include severe cases with pre-infection samples were judged to be necessary.

Ficoll-Paque density gradient centrifugation was the method used to isolate PBMCs. Remarks on this clonotype: Its target antigen remains unknown. No qualities accompany the bases; no much larger clone lies one base away.

Instrument on record: Illumina NovaSeq 6000. cDNA libraries for TCRalpha and TCRbeta were prepared by 5'RACE using constant-segment primers, with sample barcodes and unique molecular identifiers added. RNA was extracted from every sample with Trizol reagent. Library amplification was performed in two PCR steps, and a second sample barcode and Illumina TruSeq adapters were introduced in the second step. Sequencing of libraries was performed on an Illumina NovaSeq with 2 x 150 bp paired-end reads. The paper's processing steps were these. Reads were demultiplexed and collapsed into UMI-guided consensus sequences with migec v1.2.7. With mixcr v2.1.11, UMI consensuses were aligned to TRA and TRB V and J templates and assembled into clonotypes. A clonotype was counted as expanded or contracted only if both edgeR and NoisET called the change significant, with noise models trained on biological replicates. For edgeR calls, the cutoffs were a false discovery rate-adjusted p below 0.01 and a log2 fold-change threshold of 1. As an exploratory analysis of dynamics, PCA with hierarchical clustering was applied to max-normalized trajectories of the 1000 most abundant clonotypes. The CD4 or CD8 phenotype of responding clones was assigned using the separately sequenced CD4+ and CD8+ repertoires. Starting from the raw public reads, TCRdb applied fastp trimming at Q25, assembled clones with MiXCR and retained in-frame beta chains. Each CDR3 protein gets just one entry, which takes the most common genes and DNA from the rows behind it. These V and J calls rely on TCRdb rather than the paper's analysis. The sample data list around 310,000 distinct CDR3 sequences, and approximately 15% of these were observed just once. 20% to 25% of the sample is taken by the ten largest.

In the germline V gene, CDR1 corresponds to MDHEN and CDR2 to SYDVKM. V trim: 4 bases; J trim: 15 bases; unmatched bases: 4. The CDR3 sequence holds 11 residues, the cysteine and phenylalanine included. Only the CDR3 part of the read is kept: 33 bases, read in frame from the first base. The rearrangement joined TRBV28 to TRBJ2-1, with 9 bases aligning to TRBD1. The receptor's source is a man aged 18 to 29 who had mild COVID-19 (a few samples of this study predate the infection). The sample titles of this study are shuffled in the database, so cell type and time point are left out; the donor was told from shared clones. The sequenced sample was PBMCs or a T cell subset sorted from them (not recorded which). Here is the DNA: TGTGCCAGCAGTTCCGGACAGGGGAGGTTCTTC. This translates into CASSSGQGRFF.